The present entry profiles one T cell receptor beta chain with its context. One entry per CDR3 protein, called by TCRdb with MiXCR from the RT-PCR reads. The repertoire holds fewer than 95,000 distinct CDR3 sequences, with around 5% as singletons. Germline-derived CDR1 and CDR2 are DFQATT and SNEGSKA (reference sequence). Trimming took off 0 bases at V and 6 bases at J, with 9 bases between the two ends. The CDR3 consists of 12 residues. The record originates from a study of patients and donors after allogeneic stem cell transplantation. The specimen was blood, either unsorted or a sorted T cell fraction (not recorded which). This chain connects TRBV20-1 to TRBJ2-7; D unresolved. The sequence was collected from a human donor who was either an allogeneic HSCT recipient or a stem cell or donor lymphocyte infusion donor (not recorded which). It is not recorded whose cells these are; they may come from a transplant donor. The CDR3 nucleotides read TGCAGTGCTAGAGATCCCAGCGCCGAGCAGTACTTC. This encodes CSARDPSAEQYF.